This TCR beta chain is from a study of breast tumors, draining lymph nodes, adjacent tissues. Study-wide findings and caveats: Data only fit, rather than demonstrated, lymph node origin of most tumor T cells. Compared with lymph nodes, tumors were less diverse; compared with nontumor tissue, more. The data were judged consistent with most tumor T cells coming from lymph node and expanding in tumor.

MiXCR, run by TCRdb on the multiplex PCR reads, gives a single entry per CDR3 protein. The sample has some 65,000 distinct CDR3 sequences; about 40% are singletons. This clonotype was detected many times. Its specificity is not known. Trimming cost V 2 bases and J 6 bases, with 18 bases left between them. The CDR3 covers 16 residues. The germline V gene has CDR1 MNHEY and CDR2 SVGAGI. The sample was breast tumor tissue. This clonotype originated in a female donor with breast cancer. Some clones in this sample may be carry-over from other donors' samples. The chain is built from TRBV6-5 and TRBJ2-3; D is unresolved. CDR3: CASSYRRAVGLDTQYF. CDR3 coding DNA: TGTGCCAGCAGTTACCGCCGGGCCGTGGGGTTGGATACGCAGTATTTT.